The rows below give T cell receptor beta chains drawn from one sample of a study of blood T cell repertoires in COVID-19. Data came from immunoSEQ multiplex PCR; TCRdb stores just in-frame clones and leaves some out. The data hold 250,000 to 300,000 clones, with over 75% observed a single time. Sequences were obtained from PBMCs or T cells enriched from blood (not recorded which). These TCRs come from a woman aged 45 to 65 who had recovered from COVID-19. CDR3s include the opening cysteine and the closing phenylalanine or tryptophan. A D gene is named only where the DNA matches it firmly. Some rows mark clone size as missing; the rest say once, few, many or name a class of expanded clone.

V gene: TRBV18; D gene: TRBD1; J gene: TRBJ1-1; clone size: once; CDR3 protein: CASSPGTGIGTEAFF; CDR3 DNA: TGTGCCAGCTCACCAGGGACAGGAATCGGGACTGAAGCTTTCTTT
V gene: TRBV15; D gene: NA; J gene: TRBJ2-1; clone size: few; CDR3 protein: CATSRATDYNEQFF; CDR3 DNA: TGTGCCACCAGCAGAGCCACAGATTACAATGAGCAGTTCTTC
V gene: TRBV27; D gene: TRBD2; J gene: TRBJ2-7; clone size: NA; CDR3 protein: CASSSLPSGRKYF; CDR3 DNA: TGTGCCAGCAGTTCCCTTCCTAGCGGCCGCAAGTACTTC
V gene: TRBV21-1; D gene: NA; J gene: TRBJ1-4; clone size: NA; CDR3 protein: CASSNSSPHEKLFF; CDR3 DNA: TGTGCCAGCAGCAACTCCAGTCCCCATGAAAAACTGTTTTTT
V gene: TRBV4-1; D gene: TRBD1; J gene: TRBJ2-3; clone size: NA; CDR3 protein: CASSQDQGGQGPDTQYF; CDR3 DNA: TGCGCCAGCAGCCAAGATCAAGGGGGACAGGGCCCAGATACGCAGTATTTT
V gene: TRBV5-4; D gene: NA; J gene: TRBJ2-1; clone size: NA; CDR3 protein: CASSRLAGWDNEQFF; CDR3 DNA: TGTGCCAGCAGCCGGTTGGCGGGGTGGGACAATGAGCAGTTCTTC
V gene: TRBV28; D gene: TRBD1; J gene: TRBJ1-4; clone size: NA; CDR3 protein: CASRKTGVNEKLFF; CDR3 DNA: TGTGCCAGCAGAAAGACAGGGGTTAATGAAAAACTGTTTTTT
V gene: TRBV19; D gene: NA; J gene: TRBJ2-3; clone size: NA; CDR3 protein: CASSPEGGDTQYF; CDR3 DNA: TGTGCCAGTAGCCCGGAGGGTGGAGATACGCAGTATTTT
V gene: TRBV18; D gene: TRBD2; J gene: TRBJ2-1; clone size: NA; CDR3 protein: CASSPSKPTGGYNEQFF; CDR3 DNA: TGTGCCAGCTCACCGAGCAAGCCCACGGGAGGCTACAATGAGCAGTTCTTC
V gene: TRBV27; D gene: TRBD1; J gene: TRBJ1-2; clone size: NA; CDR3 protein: CASSLYRDRGVYYGYTF; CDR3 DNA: TGTGCCAGCAGCCTATATCGCGACAGGGGAGTATACTATGGCTACACCTTC
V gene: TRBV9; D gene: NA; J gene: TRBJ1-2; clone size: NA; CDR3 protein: CASSAGVSYGYTF; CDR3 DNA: TGTGCCAGCAGCGCAGGGGTCAGCTATGGCTACACCTTC
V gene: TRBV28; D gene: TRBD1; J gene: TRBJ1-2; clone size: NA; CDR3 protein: CASSWIPRGVGYGYTF; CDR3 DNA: TGTGCCAGCAGTTGGATCCCCAGGGGGGTTGGCTATGGCTACACCTTC
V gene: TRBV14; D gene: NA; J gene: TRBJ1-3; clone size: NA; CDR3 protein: CASSHNRLLLSGNTIYF; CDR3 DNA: TGTGCCAGCAGCCACAATAGACTGCTCCTCTCTGGAAACACCATATATTTT
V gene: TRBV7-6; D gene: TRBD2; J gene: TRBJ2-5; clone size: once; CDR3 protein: CASSPRGAGTETQYF; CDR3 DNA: TGTGCCAGCAGCCCCCGAGGAGCGGGAACGGAGACCCAGTACTTC
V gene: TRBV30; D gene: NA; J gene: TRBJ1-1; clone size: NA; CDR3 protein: CAWKQALNTEAFF; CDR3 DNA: TGTGCCTGGAAACAGGCATTGAACACTGAAGCTTTCTTT
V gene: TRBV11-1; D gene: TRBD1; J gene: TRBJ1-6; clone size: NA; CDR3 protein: CASSSGQVENSPLHF; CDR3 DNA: TGTGCCAGCAGCTCAGGACAGGTGGAGAATTCACCCCTCCACTTT
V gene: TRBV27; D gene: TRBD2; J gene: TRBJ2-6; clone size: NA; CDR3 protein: CASRLAGRFGANVLTF; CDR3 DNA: TGTGCCAGCAGACTAGCGGGAAGATTTGGGGCCAACGTCCTGACTTTC
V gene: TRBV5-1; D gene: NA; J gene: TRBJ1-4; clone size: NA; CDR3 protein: CASSLWLKIPGEKLFF; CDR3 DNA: TGCGCCAGCAGCTTGTGGTTAAAGATACCAGGGGAAAAACTGTTTTTT
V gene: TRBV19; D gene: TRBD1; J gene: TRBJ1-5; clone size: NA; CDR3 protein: CASDKTGGLNQPQHF; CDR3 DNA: TGTGCCAGTGATAAAACAGGGGGCCTTAATCAGCCCCAGCATTTT
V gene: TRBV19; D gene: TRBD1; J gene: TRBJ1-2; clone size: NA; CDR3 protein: CASRRTGDYGYTF; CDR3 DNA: TGTGCCAGTAGGAGGACAGGGGACTATGGCTACACCTTC
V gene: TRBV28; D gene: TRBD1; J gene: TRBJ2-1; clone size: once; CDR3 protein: CASKPGRQGASREQFF; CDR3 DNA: TGTGCCAGTAAACCTGGGCGACAGGGGGCGTCCAGGGAGCAGTTCTTC
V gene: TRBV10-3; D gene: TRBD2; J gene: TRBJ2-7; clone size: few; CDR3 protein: CAISESMGGSYEQYF; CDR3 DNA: TGTGCCATCAGTGAGTCTATGGGGGGGTCCTACGAGCAGTACTTC
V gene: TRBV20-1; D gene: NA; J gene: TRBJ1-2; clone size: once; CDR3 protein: CMVRTYYGYTF; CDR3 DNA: TGCATGGTTAGGACTTACTATGGCTACACCTTC
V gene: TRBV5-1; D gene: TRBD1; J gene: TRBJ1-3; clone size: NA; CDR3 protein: CASSLGTDRFSSGNTIYF; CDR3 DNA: TGCGCCAGCAGCTTAGGGACGGACAGGTTCTCCTCTGGAAACACCATATATTTT
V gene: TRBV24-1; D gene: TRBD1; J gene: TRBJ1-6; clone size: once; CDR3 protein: CATSSQGANSPLHF; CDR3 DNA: TGTGCCACCAGTTCCCAGGGGGCAAATTCACCCCTCCACTTT
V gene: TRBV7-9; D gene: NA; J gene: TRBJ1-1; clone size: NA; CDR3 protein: CASRGVHTEAFF; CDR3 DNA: TGTGCCAGCAGAGGGGTTCACACTGAAGCTTTCTTT
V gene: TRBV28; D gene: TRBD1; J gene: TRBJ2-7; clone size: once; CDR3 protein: CASSMRDRAGYEQYF; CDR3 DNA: TGTGCCAGCAGTATGCGGGACAGGGCAGGCTACGAGCAGTACTTC
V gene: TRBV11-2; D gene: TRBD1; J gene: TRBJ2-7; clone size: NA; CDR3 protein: CASTFEGARIHEQYF; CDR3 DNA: TGTGCCAGCACCTTCGAGGGGGCGCGGATTCACGAGCAGTACTTC
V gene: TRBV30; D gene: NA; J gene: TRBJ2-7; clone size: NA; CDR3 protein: CAWSMDRDYLTYEQYF; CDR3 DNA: TGTGCCTGGAGTATGGACAGGGACTATCTAACCTACGAGCAGTACTTC
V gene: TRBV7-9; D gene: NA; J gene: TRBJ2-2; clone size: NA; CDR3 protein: CASSLLPGAGNTGELFF; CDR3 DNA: TGTGCCAGCAGCTTATTACCCGGTGCGGGGAACACCGGGGAGCTGTTTTTT
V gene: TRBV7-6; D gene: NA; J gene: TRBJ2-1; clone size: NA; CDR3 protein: CASSSRTGNEQFF; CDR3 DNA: TGTGCCAGCAGCTCTCGGACGGGGAATGAGCAGTTCTTC
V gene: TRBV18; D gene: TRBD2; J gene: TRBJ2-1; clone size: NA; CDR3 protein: CASSPPGFWTSAPDEQFF; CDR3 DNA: TGTGCCAGCTCACCACCTGGATTTTGGACTAGTGCCCCGGATGAGCAGTTCTTC
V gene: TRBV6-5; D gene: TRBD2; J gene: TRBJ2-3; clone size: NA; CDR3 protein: CASSYGGRATDTQYF; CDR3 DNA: TGTGCCAGCAGTTACGGGGGGAGGGCCACAGATACGCAGTATTTT
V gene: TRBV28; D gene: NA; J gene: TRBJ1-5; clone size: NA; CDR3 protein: CASRHTGIQHF; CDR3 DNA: TGTGCCAGCAGGCATACAGGGATCCAGCATTTT
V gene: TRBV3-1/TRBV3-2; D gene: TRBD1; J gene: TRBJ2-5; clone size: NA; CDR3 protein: CASSPWTGDNQETQYF; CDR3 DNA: TGTGCCAGCAGCCCTTGGACAGGGGATAATCAAGAGACCCAGTACTTC
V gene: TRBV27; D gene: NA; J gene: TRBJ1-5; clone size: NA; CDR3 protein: CASSPDGNQPQHF; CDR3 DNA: TGTGCCAGCAGTCCAGATGGCAATCAGCCCCAGCATTTT
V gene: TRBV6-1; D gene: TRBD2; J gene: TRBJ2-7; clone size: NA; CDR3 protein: CASSEMGTRFPEQYF; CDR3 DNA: TGTGCCAGCAGTGAGATGGGGACTAGATTCCCCGAGCAGTACTTC
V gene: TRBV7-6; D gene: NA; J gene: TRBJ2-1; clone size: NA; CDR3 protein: CASSLERSSYNEQFF; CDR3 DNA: TGTGCCAGCAGCTTAGAAAGGAGCTCCTACAATGAGCAGTTCTTC
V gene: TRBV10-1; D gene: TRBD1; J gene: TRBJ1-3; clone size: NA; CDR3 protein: CASIGQGNAGNTIYF; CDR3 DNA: TGCGCCAGCATCGGACAGGGGAACGCTGGAAACACCATATATTTT
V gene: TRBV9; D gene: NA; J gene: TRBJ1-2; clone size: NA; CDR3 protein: CASSPQTGEGYTF; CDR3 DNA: TGTGCCAGCAGCCCCCAGACGGGGGAAGGCTACACCTTC
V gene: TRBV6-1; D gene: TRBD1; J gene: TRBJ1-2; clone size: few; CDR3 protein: CASSDNSRQGLRYGYTF; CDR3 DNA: TGTGCCAGCAGTGACAATTCTAGACAGGGGCTTAGGTATGGCTACACCTTC
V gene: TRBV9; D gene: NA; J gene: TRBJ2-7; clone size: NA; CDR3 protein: CASSVGEIANSYEQYF; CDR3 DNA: TGTGCCAGCAGCGTAGGGGAGATAGCGAACTCCTACGAGCAGTACTTC
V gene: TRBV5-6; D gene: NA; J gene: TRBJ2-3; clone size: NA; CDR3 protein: CASTLEYRGTQYF; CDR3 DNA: TGTGCCAGCACCTTAGAGTACCGGGGAACGCAGTATTTT
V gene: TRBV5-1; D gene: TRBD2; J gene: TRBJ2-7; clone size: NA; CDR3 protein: CASRGTSLDEQYF; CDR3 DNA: TGCGCCAGCAGAGGGACTAGCCTGGACGAGCAGTACTTC
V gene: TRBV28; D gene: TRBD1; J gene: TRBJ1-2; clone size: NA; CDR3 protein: CASSFGQGAPPLYGYTF; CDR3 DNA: TGTGCCAGCAGTTTTGGTCAGGGGGCTCCCCCTTTATATGGCTACACCTTC
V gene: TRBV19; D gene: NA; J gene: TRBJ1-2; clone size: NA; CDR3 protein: CASSIAAVYGYTF; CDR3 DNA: TGTGCCAGTAGTATAGCGGCGGTCTATGGCTACACCTTC
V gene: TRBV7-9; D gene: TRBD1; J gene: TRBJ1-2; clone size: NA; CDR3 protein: CASSGQGGANYGYTF; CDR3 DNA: TGTGCCAGCAGCGGACAGGGAGGAGCTAACTATGGCTACACCTTC
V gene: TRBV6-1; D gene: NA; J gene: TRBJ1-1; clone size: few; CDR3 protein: CASSERRGRAAFF; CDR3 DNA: TGTGCCAGCAGTGAAAGACGAGGCAGGGCTGCTTTCTTT
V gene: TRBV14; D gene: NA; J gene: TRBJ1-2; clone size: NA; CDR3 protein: CASSQDVGTPPTF; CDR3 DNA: TGTGCCAGCAGCCAAGACGTAGGGACACCTCCTACCTTC
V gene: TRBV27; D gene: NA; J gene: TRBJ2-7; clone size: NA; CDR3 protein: CASSLEGLRGNEQYF; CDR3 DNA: TGTGCCAGCAGTTTAGAGGGTCTACGGGGGAACGAGCAGTACTTC
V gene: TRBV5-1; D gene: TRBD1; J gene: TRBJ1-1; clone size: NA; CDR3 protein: CASSSTGGSQNTEAFF; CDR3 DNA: TGCGCCAGCAGCTCAACAGGGGGCAGCCAGAACACTGAAGCTTTCTTT
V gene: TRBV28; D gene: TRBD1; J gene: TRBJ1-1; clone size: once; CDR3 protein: CASSLGQMNTEAFF; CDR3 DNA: TGTGCCAGCAGTTTGGGACAGATGAACACTGAAGCTTTCTTT
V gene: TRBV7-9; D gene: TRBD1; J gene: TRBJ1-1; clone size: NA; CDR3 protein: CASRYGQGENTEAFF; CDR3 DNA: TGTGCCAGCAGATACGGACAGGGGGAAAACACTGAAGCTTTCTTT
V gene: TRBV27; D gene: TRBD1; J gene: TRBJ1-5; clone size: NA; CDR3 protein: CASSPWGGQGIKPQHF; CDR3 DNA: TGTGCCAGCAGCCCTTGGGGGGGACAGGGTATTAAGCCCCAGCATTTT
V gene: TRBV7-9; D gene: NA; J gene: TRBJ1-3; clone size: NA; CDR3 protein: CASSLEGTAGNTIYF; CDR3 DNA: TGTGCCAGCAGCTTAGAAGGAACAGCTGGAAACACCATATATTTT
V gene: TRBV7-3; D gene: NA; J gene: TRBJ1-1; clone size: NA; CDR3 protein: CASSLQGGTEAFF; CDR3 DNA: TGTGCCAGCAGCCTTCAGGGTGGCACTGAAGCTTTCTTT
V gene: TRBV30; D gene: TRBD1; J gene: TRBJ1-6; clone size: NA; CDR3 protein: CAWGTGPNSPLHF; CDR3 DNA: TGTGCCTGGGGGACAGGGCCCAATTCACCCCTCCACTTT
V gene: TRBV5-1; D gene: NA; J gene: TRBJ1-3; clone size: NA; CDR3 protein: CASSLDRAFGNTIYF; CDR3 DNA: TGCGCCAGCAGCTTGGACAGGGCATTTGGAAACACCATATATTTT
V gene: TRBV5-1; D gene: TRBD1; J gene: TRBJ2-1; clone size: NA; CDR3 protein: CASSLEGQGLNEQFF; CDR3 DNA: TGCGCCAGCAGCTTGGAGGGACAGGGGTTGAATGAGCAGTTCTTC
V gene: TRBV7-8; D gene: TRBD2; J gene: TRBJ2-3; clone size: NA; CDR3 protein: CASSESGSEDTQYF; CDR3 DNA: TGTGCCAGCAGCGAGAGCGGGAGCGAGGATACGCAGTATTTT